The following is a T cell receptor beta chain sequence with its context. Its antigen remains unknown. This entry is derived from a study of CD8+ T cells in alopecia areata. Whole-study results and caveats: Among the top 100, expanded CD8+ clones, as well as scalp clonality, were significantly decreased by tofacitinib. Many expanded lesional clones persisted in scalp and blood during tofacitinib. Whereas mice showed it more clearly, TCR sharing across patients was murkier, possibly because of HLA.

The germline V gene has CDR1 SGHVS and CDR2 FQNEAQ. J was trimmed by 5 bases and V by 3 bases; bases with no gene match: 11. CDR3 length: 16 amino acids. Treatment noted: oral pan-JAK inhibitor, 5-10 mg twice daily. RNA extraction and reverse transcription yielded cDNA as sequencing template. Method: immunoSEQ multiplex PCR; TCRdb's copy keeps in-frame clones and lacks some. The sample includes some 150,000 clones, 54% of them seen just once. The source material was CD8+ T cells sorted from blood, sampled at week 4, from a patient treated with tofacitinib. The TCR comes from a human donor with alopecia areata. V is TRBV7-8 and J is TRBJ2-5; the match to TRBD2 covers 8 bases. CDR3 residues: CASSLSVRGAGETQYF. In DNA form, the CDR3 reads TGTGCCAGCAGCTTGAGTGTGCGGGGGGCCGGGGAGACCCAGTACTTC.